The 17 T cell receptor beta chains in this list originate from one sample, sequenced in a study of T cells after yellow fever vaccination. TCRdb passed the 5' RACE reads through MiXCR, listing each CDR3 protein once. The sample lists about 550,000 distinct CDR3 sequences, 15% to 20% occurring once. The sequences come from PBMCs, collected 15 days after the yellow fever booster vaccination. The receptors were gathered from a man between 25 and 39 years old who received the YFV17D yellow fever vaccine.

This chain links TRBV11-3 with TRBJ2-1; 8 bases map to TRBD1. Germline V gene data show CDR1 as SGHNT and CDR2 as YENEEA. V shed 8 bases and J 9 bases; nucleotides not matched to a gene: 9. The CDR3 spans 13 residues. The CDR3 region is CASGRTGFPEQFF. The CDR3 coding sequence is TGTGCCAGCGGCCGGACAGGGTTCCCTGAGCAGTTCTTC.

The J gene is TRBJ2-4, the V gene TRBV21-1; no DNA check was done on the table's D call, TRBD1. TRBV21-1 is a pseudogene locus. The CDR3 is made up of 15 amino acids. CDR3 sequence (DNA): TGTGCCAGCCCCAAGGAGAGGGATTTAAAAAACATTCAGTACTTC. Translated: CASPKERDLKNIQYF.

In this sample, this clonotype turned up a few times. The chain uses TRBV28 and TRBJ2-2; 11 nucleotides agree with TRBD2. The CDR3 contains 16 residues. V lost 4 bases and J lost 6; bases outside the gene matches: 7. Per the germline V gene, CDR1 is MDHEN and CDR2 is SYDVKM. The DNA for the CDR3 is TGTGCCAGCAGTTACCCCCTTAGCGGGAGGGCCGGGGAGCTGTTTTTT. Amino acids: CASSYPLSGRAGELFF.

CDR3 residues: CSATGDSAVSEQYF. The CDR3 nucleotides read TGCAGTGCTACGGGGGACAGCGCCGTCAGCGAGCAGTACTTC. This chain links TRBV20-1 with TRBJ2-7; possible D gene TRBD1, 7 bases. The germline V and J ends were trimmed by 4 bases and 6 bases, with 19 bases remaining between them. Per germline, CDR1 DFQATT and CDR2 SNEGSKA (reference sequence). This CDR3 is 14 amino acids long.

The rearrangement joins TRBV4-3 to TRBJ2-6; 11 positions agree with TRBD1. Trimming at V came to 3 bases and at J to 0 bases, leaving 1 base not matched to a gene. Germline V gives CDR1 LGHNA, CDR2 YSLEER. This CDR3 is 17 amino acids long. Written as DNA, the CDR3 is TGCGCCAGCAGCCATGGGACAGGGGGCTCTGGGGCCAACGTCCTGACTTTC. It translates to CASSHGTGGSGANVLTF.

This sequence joins TRBV5-4 and TRBJ1-2, with D unresolved. The CDR3 totals 12 residues. Per the germline V gene, CDR1 is SGHNT and CDR2 is YYREEE (reference sequence). V dropped 4 bases and J dropped 5 bases, with 9 bases sitting between them. The CDR3 loop reads CASSREQYGYTF. In DNA form, the CDR3 reads TGTGCCAGCAGCAGGGAACAGTATGGCTACACCTTC. Together with reference TRBV5-4 and TRBJ1-2, the CDR3 gives the full variable domain: ETGVTQSPTHLIKTRGQQVTLRCSSQSGHNTVSWYQQALGQGPQFIFQYYREEENGRGNFPPRFSGLQFPNYSSELNVNALELDDSALYLCASSREQYGYTFGSGTRLTVV.

This clonotype was detected only a few times. The rearrangement links TRBV5-8 to TRBJ2-1; the D gene is possibly TRBD2 (5 bases). The germline V and J ends were trimmed by 0 bases and 12 bases, with 10 bases remaining between them. The germline V gene encodes CDR1 SGHTS and CDR2 YDEGEE. The CDR3 runs 12 residues. CDR3 sequence reads: CASSLETRGQFF. In DNA form, the CDR3 reads TGTGCCAGCAGCTTGGAAACCCGGGGGCAGTTCTTC.

This clonotype was seen only a few times. This chain joins TRBV29-1 and TRBJ2-1; 8 bases line up with TRBD2. Germline CDR1 is SQVTM and CDR2 is ANQGSEA. J gave up 5 bases and V 2 bases, and 8 bases lay outside the gene matches. CDR3 length: 15 residues. The CDR3 DNA reads as TGCAGCGTTGAACCCGGGGGGGCGGTCAACAATGAGCAGTTCTTC. This encodes CSVEPGGAVNNEQFF.

This clonotype was detected only a few times. The chain joins TRBV7-8 to TRBJ2-2; D might be TRBD2 (6 bases). This CDR3 has 15 amino acids. Germline assignment: CDR1 SGHVS and CDR2 FQNEAQ. The V gene lost 3 bases and the J gene lost 6 bases, with 14 bases spanning the gap. The CDR3 is CASSFGGAVPGELFF. The DNA of the CDR3 is TGTGCCAGCAGCTTCGGCGGGGCCGTCCCCGGGGAGCTGTTTTTT.

This clonotype has only a few counts. This chain uses TRBV19 with TRBJ2-1; 7 positions agree with TRBD2. V lost 2 bases, J lost 3 bases, and 4 bases stayed unmatched. The CDR3 totals 15 residues. The germline V gene encodes CDR1 LNHDA and CDR2 SQIVND (reference sequence). The CDR3 coding sequence is TGTGCCAGTAGTATAAGGGGAGGGGACTACAATGAGCAGTTCTTC. This encodes CASSIRGGDYNEQFF.

The V gene is TRBV13, the J gene TRBJ2-2; D perhaps matches TRBD2 (6 bases). Looked up from germline, CDR1 is PRHDT and CDR2 is FYEKMQ (reference sequence). The CDR3 extends over 16 amino acids. Trimming left V 1 base short and J 3 bases short, with 12 bases between. CDR3 sequence reads: CASSLVSSVYTGELFF. The CDR3 DNA reads as TGTGCCAGCAGCTTAGTCTCTAGCGTTTACACCGGGGAGCTGTTTTTT.

The gene calls are TRBV10-2 and TRBJ1-2; D uncertain. Germline assignment: CDR1 WSHSY and CDR2 SAAADI. V lost 10 bases, J lost 4 bases, and 13 bases lay in between. This CDR3 has 12 residues. The CDR3 reads CAIDDGIYGYTF. CDR3 nucleotides: TGCGCCATCGACGACGGGATCTATGGCTACACCTTC.

This sequence joins TRBV4-2 and TRBJ1-2, with D unclear. Trimming pared 0 bases from V and 3 bases from J, leaving 11 bases between. The CDR3 length is 15 residues. The germline V gene has CDR1 LGHNA and CDR2 YNFKEQ. Written as DNA, the CDR3 is TGTGCCAGCAGCCAAGATCTCTTGGACGACTATGGCTACACCTTC. Its protein is CASSQDLLDDYGYTF.

This clonotype has only a few counts. This chain connects TRBV6-5 to TRBJ2-5; D may be TRBD1 (6 bases). The CDR3 consists of 15 residues. V was shortened by 6 bases and J by 5 bases, with 19 bases between the two germline ends. CDR1 is MNHEY, CDR2 SVGAGI, per germline. The CDR3 sequence: CASSGTGTIRETQYF. For the CDR3, the DNA is TGTGCCAGCAGCGGGACCGGGACAATAAGGGAGACCCAGTACTTC.

The rearrangement links TRBV5-6 to TRBJ1-5; weak D call: TRBD1 (5 bases). The CDR3 loop spans 14 amino acids. V gave up 1 base and J gave up 6 bases, with 11 bases separating them. Germline assignment: CDR1 SGHDT and CDR2 YYEEEE. The CDR3, as DNA: TGTGCCAGCAGCTTGACTGGGCAGGGTCAGCCCCAGCATTTT. It encodes CASSLTGQGQPQHF. The full variable domain, in which reference TRBV5-6 and TRBJ1-5 provide the parts outside the CDR3, is DAGVTQSPTHLIKTRGQQVTLRCSPKSGHDTVSWYQQALGQGPQFIFQYYEEEERQRGNFPDRFSGHQFPNYSSELNVNALLLGDSALYLCASSLTGQGQPQHFGDGTRLSIL.

On this clonotype itself: This may be a read error: a much more frequent sequence differs by one nucleotide. This chain joins TRBV7-9 and TRBJ2-5; TRBD1 aligns across 9 bases. The germline V gene has CDR1 SEHNR and CDR2 FQNEAQ (reference sequence). The CDR3 runs to 17 residues. The CDR3 spells CASSFGDGQGQGETQDF. Here the CDR3 DNA reads TGTGCCAGCAGCTTCGGGGATGGACAGGGACAGGGAGAGACCCAGGACTTC.

This clonotype was picked up a small number of times. The chain combines TRBV6-2 or TRBV6-3 with TRBJ2-7; no reliable D call. Germline CDR1 reads MNHEY; CDR2 reads SVGEGT. The CDR3 contains 11 residues. The ends were cut back, 10 bases at V and 7 bases at J, with 14 bases in the middle. The CDR3 coding sequence is TGTGCCACCGCGAAGGCCCGGGAGCAGTACTTC. It is translated as CATAKAREQYF.